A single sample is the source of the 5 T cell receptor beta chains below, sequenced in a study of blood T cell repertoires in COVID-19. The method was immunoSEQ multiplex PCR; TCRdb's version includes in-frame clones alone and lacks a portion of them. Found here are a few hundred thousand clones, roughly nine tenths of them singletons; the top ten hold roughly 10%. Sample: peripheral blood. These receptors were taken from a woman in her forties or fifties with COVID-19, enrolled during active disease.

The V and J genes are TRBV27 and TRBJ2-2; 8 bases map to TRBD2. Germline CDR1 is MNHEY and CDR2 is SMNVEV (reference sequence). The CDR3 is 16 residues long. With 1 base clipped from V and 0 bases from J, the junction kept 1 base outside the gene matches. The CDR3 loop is CASSLWGLANTGELFF. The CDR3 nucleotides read TGTGCCAGCAGTTTATGGGGACTAGCGAACACCGGGGAGCTGTTTTTT.

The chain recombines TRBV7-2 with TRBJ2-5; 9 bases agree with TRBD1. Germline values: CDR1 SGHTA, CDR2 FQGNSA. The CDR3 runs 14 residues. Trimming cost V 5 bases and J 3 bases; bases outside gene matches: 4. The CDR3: CASSTWTGEETQYF. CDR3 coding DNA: TGTGCCAGCAGCACCTGGACAGGGGAAGAGACCCAGTACTTC.

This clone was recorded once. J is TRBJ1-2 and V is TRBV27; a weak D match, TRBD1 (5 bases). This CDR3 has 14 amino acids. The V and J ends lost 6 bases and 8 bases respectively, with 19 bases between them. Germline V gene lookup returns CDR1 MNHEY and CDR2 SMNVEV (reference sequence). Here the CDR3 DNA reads TGTGCCAGCAGGCCCTGGGGGGGAGGGGAGGGCTACACCTTC. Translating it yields CASRPWGGGEGYTF.

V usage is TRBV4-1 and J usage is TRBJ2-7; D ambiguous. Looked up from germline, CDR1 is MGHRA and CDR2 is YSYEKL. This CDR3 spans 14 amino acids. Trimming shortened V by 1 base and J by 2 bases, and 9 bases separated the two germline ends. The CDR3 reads CASSQVSDTYEQYF. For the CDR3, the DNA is TGCGCCAGCAGCCAAGTGTCCGACACCTACGAGCAGTACTTC.

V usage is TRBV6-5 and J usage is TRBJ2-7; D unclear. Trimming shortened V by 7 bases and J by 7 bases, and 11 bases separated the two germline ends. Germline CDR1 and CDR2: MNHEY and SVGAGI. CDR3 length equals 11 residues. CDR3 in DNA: TGTGCCAGCATCTTTCGACATGAGCAGTACTTC. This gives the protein CASIFRHEQYF.